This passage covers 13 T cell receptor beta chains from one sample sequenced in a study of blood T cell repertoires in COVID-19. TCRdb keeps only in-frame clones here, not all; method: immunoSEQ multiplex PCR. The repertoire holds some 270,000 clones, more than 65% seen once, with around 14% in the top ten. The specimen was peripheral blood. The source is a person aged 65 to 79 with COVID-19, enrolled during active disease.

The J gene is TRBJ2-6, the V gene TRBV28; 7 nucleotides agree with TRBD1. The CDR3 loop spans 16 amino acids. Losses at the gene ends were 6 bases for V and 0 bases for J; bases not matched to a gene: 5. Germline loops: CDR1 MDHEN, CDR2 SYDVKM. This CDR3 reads CASRGQTSSGANVLTF. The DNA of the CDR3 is TGTGCCAGCAGGGGACAGACCTCCTCTGGGGCCAACGTCCTGACTTTC. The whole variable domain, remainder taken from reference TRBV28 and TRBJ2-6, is DVKVTQSSRYLVKRTGEKVFLECVQDMDHENMFWYRQDPGLGLRLIYFSYDVKMKEKGDIPEGYSVSREKKERFSLILESASTNQTSMYLCASRGQTSSGANVLTFGAGSRLTVL.

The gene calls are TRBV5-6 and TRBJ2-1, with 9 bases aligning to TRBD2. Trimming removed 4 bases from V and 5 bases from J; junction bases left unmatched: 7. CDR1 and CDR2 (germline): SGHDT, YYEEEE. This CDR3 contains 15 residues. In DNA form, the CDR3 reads TGTGCCAGCAGCCCACGAGCGGGGGGCAACAATGAGCAGTTCTTC. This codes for CASSPRAGGNNEQFF.

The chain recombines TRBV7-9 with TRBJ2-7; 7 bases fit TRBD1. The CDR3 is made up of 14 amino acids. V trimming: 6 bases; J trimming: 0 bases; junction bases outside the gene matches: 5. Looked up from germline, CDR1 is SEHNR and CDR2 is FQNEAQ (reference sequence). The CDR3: CASRAGTDSYEQYF. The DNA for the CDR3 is TGTGCCAGCAGGGCCGGGACAGACTCCTACGAGCAGTACTTC.

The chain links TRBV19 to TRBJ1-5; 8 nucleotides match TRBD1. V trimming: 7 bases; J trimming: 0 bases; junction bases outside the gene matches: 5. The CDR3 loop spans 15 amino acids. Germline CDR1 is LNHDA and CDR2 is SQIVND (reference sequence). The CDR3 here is CASNDRGISNQPQHF. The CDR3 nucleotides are TGTGCCAGTAACGACAGGGGAATTAGCAATCAGCCCCAGCATTTT.

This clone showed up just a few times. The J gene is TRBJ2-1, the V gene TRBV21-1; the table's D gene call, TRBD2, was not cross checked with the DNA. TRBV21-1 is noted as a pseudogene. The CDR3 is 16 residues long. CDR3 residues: CASSKEEAGRDNEQFF. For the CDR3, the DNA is TGTGCCAGCAGCAAAGAAGAGGCGGGGAGAGACAATGAGCAGTTCTTC.

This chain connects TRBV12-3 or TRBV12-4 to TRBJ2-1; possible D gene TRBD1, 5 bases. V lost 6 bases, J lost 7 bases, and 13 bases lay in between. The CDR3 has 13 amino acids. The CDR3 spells CASSPDNKNEQFF. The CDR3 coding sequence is TGTGCCAGCAGCCCGGACAATAAGAATGAGCAGTTCTTC.

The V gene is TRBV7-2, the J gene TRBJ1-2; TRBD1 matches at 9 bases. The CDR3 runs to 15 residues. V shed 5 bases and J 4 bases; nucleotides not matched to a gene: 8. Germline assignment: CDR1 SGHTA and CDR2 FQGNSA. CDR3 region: CASSGLQQGAYGYTF. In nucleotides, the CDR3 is TGTGCCAGCAGCGGGCTACAACAGGGGGCCTATGGCTACACCTTC. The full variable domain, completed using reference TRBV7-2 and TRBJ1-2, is GAGVSQSPSNKVTEKGKDVELRCDPISGHTALYWYRQSLGQGLEFLIYFQGNSAPDKSGLPSDRFSAERTGGSVSTLTIQRTQQEDSAVYLCASSGLQQGAYGYTFGSGTRLTVV.

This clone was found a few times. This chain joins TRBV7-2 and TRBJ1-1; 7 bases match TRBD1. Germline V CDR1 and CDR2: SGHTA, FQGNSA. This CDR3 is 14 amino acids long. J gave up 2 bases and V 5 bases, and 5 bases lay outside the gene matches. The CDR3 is CASSRGQANTEAFF. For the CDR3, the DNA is TGTGCCAGCAGCAGAGGACAGGCTAACACTGAAGCTTTCTTT. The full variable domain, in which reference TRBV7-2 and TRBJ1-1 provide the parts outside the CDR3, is GAGVSQSPSNKVTEKGKDVELRCDPISGHTALYWYRQSLGQGLEFLIYFQGNSAPDKSGLPSDRFSAERTGGSVSTLTIQRTQQEDSAVYLCASSRGQANTEAFFGQGTRLTVV.

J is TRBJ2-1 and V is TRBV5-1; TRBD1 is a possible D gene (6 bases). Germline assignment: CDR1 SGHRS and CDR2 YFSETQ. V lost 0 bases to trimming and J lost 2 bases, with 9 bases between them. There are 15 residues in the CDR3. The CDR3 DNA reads TGCGCCAGCAGCTTGGAGAGGACAGCCTACAATGAGCAGTTCTTC. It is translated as CASSLERTAYNEQFF.

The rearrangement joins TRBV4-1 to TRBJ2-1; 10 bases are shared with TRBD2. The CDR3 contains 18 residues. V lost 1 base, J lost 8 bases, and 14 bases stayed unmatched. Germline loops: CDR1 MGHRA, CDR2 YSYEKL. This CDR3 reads CASSQGVGLAGVLDEQFF. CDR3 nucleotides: TGCGCCAGCAGCCAAGGAGTAGGCCTAGCGGGAGTTCTCGATGAGCAGTTCTTC.

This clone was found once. CDR3 residues: CASSSLAVGDTQYF. DNA for the CDR3: TGTGCCAGCAGTTCTTTAGCGGTCGGTGATACGCAGTATTTT. The rearrangement uses TRBV28 and TRBJ2-3; D perhaps matches TRBD2 (6 bases). From germline, CDR1 is MDHEN and CDR2 SYDVKM. There are 14 residues in the CDR3. The germline V and J ends were trimmed by 4 bases and 6 bases, with 14 bases remaining between them.

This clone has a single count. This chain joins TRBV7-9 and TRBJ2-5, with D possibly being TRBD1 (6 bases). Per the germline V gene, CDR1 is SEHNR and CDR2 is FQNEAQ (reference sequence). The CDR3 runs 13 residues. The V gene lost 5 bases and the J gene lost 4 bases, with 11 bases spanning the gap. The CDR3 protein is CASSPGQTETQYF. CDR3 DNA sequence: TGTGCCAGCAGCCCTGGACAGACAGAGACCCAGTACTTC.

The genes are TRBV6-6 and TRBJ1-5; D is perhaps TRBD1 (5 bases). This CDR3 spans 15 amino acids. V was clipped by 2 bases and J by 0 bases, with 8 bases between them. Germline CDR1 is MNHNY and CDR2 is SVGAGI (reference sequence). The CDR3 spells CASSYGADSNQPQHF. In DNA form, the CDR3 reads TGTGCCAGCAGTTACGGGGCAGATAGCAATCAGCCCCAGCATTTT.